The entry below gives a single T cell receptor (beta chain) sequence along with its context. As yet, its antigen is unknown. The germline V gene encodes CDR1 MNHEY and CDR2 SVGAGI. Between the trimmed V and J ends, which lost 0 bases and 2 bases, there was a span of 10 bases. The CDR3 is 15 amino acids. The sample belongs to a study of vaccination effects on CD4 cells after COVID-19. Whole-study results and caveats: Pronounced clonal contraction occurred in clones induced by infection and by vaccine late after vaccination.

Antigen-specific CD4+ T cells expanded by the ViraFEST assay with viral peptide pools were then sequenced. Cells that had been cultured for roughly eleven days were the source of isolated CD4+ T cells. Between March and December 2020, the person had a SARS-CoV-2 infection that PCR confirmed. Generated by immunoSEQ multiplex PCR, the TCRdb table keeps only in-frame clones and is missing some. The sample has 24,000 or so clones; 69% are singletons. This clonotype was sampled from a human donor who had a prior SARS-CoV-2 infection. V usage is TRBV6-5 and J usage is TRBJ1-1; D not resolved. Specimen: CD4+ T cells from PBMCs cultured with SARS-CoV-2 spike peptides, collected before COVID-19 vaccination. The CDR3, as DNA: TGTGCCAGCAGTTACTCGAGCCAGCAAAACACTGAAGCTTTCTTT. It encodes CASSYSSQQNTEAFF.